Shown below are 15 T cell receptor beta chains from a single sample sequenced in a study of response to subunit inactivated influenza vaccine listed by TCRdb under 2018. The library relied on RT-PCR. Sequenced on an Illumina HiSeq 2500. Using fastp at Q25 and MiXCR, TCRdb reprocessed the public reads and kept productive beta chains. CDR3 protein duplicates are merged, each entry listing the most common genes and DNA. The sample table contains around 320,000 distinct CDR3 sequences; only one count was recorded for about 20% of them. The ten largest make up 10% of the sample. The sequencing used PBMCs from blood, collected approximately 22 months after vaccination. These receptors were obtained from a man between 50 and 75 years old who received an inactivated influenza vaccine. Donor details come from another sample of the same person, matched by shared clones.

The rearrangement uses TRBV27 and TRBJ2-1; TRBD2 matches at 11 bases. V lost 4 bases and J lost 5; bases outside the gene matches: 7. Germline CDR1 MNHEY, CDR2 SMNVEV (reference sequence). The CDR3 runs to 16 residues. The CDR3 coding sequence is TGTGCCAGCAGTTCACATCCGGGACTAGCGGACAATGAGCAGTTCTTC. Protein: CASSSHPGLADNEQFF.

This clonotype showed up just a few times. The chain recombines TRBV18 with TRBJ1-1; D uncertain. Deletions cut 5 bases from V and 5 bases from J, with 18 bases between. Per the germline V gene, CDR1 is KGHSH and CDR2 is LQKENI. The CDR3 contains 15 residues. The CDR3 DNA sequence: TGTGCCAGCTCAGCCCCCGGGGTACCCCCGACTGAAGCTTTCTTT. Its protein is CASSAPGVPPTEAFF.

This clonotype was found a few times. The genes are TRBV4-3 and TRBJ1-4, with TRBD1 identical over 10 bases. With 0 bases clipped from V and 5 bases from J, the junction kept 6 bases outside the gene matches. Germline V gene data show CDR1 as LGHNA and CDR2 as YSLEER. This CDR3 region has 17 residues. The CDR3 DNA reads as TGCGCCAGCAGCCAAGATTACTGGACAGGGGGAAATGAAAAACTGTTTTTT. Its translation: CASSQDYWTGGNEKLFF.

This clonotype was seen a few times. The chain links TRBV12-3 or TRBV12-4 to TRBJ2-3; D call uncertain. The V end was cut by 2 bases, the J end by 1 base, with 10 bases between. The CDR3 runs to 15 residues. The DNA for the CDR3 is TGTGCCAGCAGTTTATACCACCCCCGCACAGATACGCAGTATTTT. As protein: CASSLYHPRTDTQYF.

This clonotype was seen more than once but under ten times. V is TRBV29-1 and J is TRBJ1-2; the D gene is possibly TRBD1 (6 bases). Germline V gene data show CDR1 as SQVTM and CDR2 as ANQGSEA. There are 15 residues in the CDR3. V dropped 0 bases and J dropped 2 bases, with 13 bases sitting between them. This chain's CDR3 is CSVEEWDKPNYGYTF. The CDR3 region has the DNA TGCAGCGTTGAAGAGTGGGACAAGCCCAACTATGGCTACACCTTC.

This clonotype was detected a few times. V gene TRBV10-3 combines with J gene TRBJ2-5; TRBD1 matches 9 bases. J gave up 4 bases and V 4 bases, and 7 bases lay outside the gene matches. CDR1 and CDR2 from the germline V gene are ENHRY and SYGVKD. The CDR3 consists of 15 residues. CDR3 loop: CAISGTGEAGETQYF. CDR3 DNA sequence: TGTGCCATCAGTGGGACAGGGGAGGCTGGAGAGACCCAGTACTTC.

The chain's CDR3 is CSARGSLNTEAFF. The CDR3 DNA sequence: TGCAGTGCTAGAGGCAGTTTGAACACTGAAGCTTTCTTT. The rearrangement links TRBV20-1 to TRBJ1-1; no clear D. The V gene's germline CDR1 is DFQATT and CDR2 SNEGSKA (reference sequence). Trimming stripped 1 base from V and 0 bases from J, with 6 bases between. The CDR3 totals 13 residues.

This clonotype appeared many times. This chain connects TRBV6-4 to TRBJ2-1; 9 positions agree with TRBD1. Losses at the gene ends were 2 bases for V and 7 bases for J; bases not matched to a gene: 3. The CDR3 contains 14 residues. The germline CDR1 and CDR2 sequences are MRHNA and SNTAGT. The CDR3 DNA follows: TGTGCCAGCAGTGACACAGGGGGCAAGAATGAGCAGTTCTTC. It codes for CASSDTGGKNEQFF.

The CDR3 sequence is CASSLGTSDGQFF. In DNA form, the CDR3 reads TGCGCCAGCAGCTTGGGGACTAGCGATGGGCAGTTCTTC. V is TRBV5-1 and J is TRBJ2-1; 9 bases are a match to TRBD2. V gave up 0 bases and J gave up 12 bases; unmatched junction bases: 4. The CDR3 is 13 amino acids. The germline V gene encodes CDR1 SGHRS and CDR2 YFSETQ.

The chain uses TRBV11-1 and TRBJ2-1; TRBD2 matches 9 bases. CDR3 size: 19 residues. Germline V CDR1 and CDR2: SGHAT, FQDESV (reference sequence). The ends lost 5 bases at V and 4 bases at J; junction bases unmatched: 18. CDR3 coding DNA: TGTGCCAGCAGCCCCCGGCCTCTTCGGACTAGCGTAGGGTACAATGAGCAGTTCTTC. Translating it yields CASSPRPLRTSVGYNEQFF.

This chain joins TRBV10-3 and TRBJ2-5; the D call may be TRBD1 or TRBD2 (5 bases each). The V gene lost 6 bases and the J gene lost 5 bases, with 13 bases spanning the gap. The germline V gene has CDR1 ENHRY and CDR2 SYGVKD. The CDR3 extends over 13 amino acids. The CDR3 DNA reads as TGTGCCATCAGCCGAACGGGGCTTGAGACCCAGTACTTC. Protein sequence: CAISRTGLETQYF.

This clonotype was seen a handful of times. This chain uses TRBV10-3 with TRBJ2-4; D gene uncertain. V dropped 10 bases and J dropped 2 bases, with 15 bases sitting between them. The CDR3 contains 14 residues. Germline lookup yields CDR1 ENHRY and CDR2 SYGVKD. The CDR3 region is CATRPSFPKNIQYF. CDR3 sequence (DNA): TGTGCCACCCGCCCGTCTTTCCCCAAAAACATTCAGTACTTC.

The chain has TRBV7-6 and TRBJ2-7; 15 bases map to TRBD2. Germline V gene data show CDR1 as SGHVS and CDR2 as FNYEAQ. Trimming at V came to 4 bases and at J to 5 bases, leaving 6 bases not matched to a gene. There are 16 residues in the CDR3. The DNA of the CDR3 is TGTGCCAGCAGCTCGGGACTAGCGGGGGGCGGCAACGAGCAGTACTTC. Translated, it gives CASSSGLAGGGNEQYF.

This clonotype was observed a handful of times. The chain uses TRBV4-1 and TRBJ2-4; 8 bases map to TRBD1. CDR3 size: 14 residues. After removal of 3 bases from V and 3 bases from J, the junction contained 1 base not matched to a gene. CDR1 is MGHRA and CDR2 is YSYEKL in the germline V gene. CDR3 bases: TGCGCCAGCAGCCATACAGGGGGCAAAAACATTCAGTACTTC. Translation: CASSHTGGKNIQYF.

This clonotype has more than one count but fewer than ten. The CDR3 reads CASRSRSNYGYTF. CDR3 DNA: TGTGCCAGCAGATCTAGATCTAACTATGGCTACACCTTC. The V call is TRBV7-2, the J call TRBJ1-2; D is ambiguous. Germline assignment: CDR1 SGHTA and CDR2 FQGNSA. CDR3 length: 13 amino acids. Between the trimmed V and J ends, which lost 6 bases and 0 bases, there was a span of 8 bases.